A selection of T cell receptor beta chains follows, all from one sample in a study of T cells in Graves' hyperthyroidism and ophthalmopathy. TCRdb re-called the multiplex PCR reads through MiXCR, storing one row per CDR3 protein. The table records 350,000 to 400,000 distinct CDR3 sequences, approximately 13% of them present only once. The specimen was blood. The origin of the receptors is a woman aged 60-70 years with Graves' hyperthyroidism. Each CDR3 is given with its conserved first and last residue. D genes are given only for firm matches. Clone size, where shown, is once, few, many, or a class for clones that have expanded.

-,TRBV20-1,TRBJ1-2,-,TGCAGTGCTGACTCGAGGGGGGCCTCTGGCTACACCTTC,CSADSRGASGYTF
many,TRBV28,TRBJ2-7,TRBD2,TGTGCCAGCAGTGACCCCGGACTAGCGGGAGACGAGCAGTACTTC,CASSDPGLAGDEQYF
many,TRBV18,TRBJ2-3,TRBD2,TGTGCCAGCTCACCACACGGACTAGCGGCAAGCACAGATACGCAGTATTTT,CASSPHGLAASTDTQYF
once,TRBV11-2,TRBJ1-1,-,TGTGCCAGCAGCTTAGATGATCCGACAGGGAACACTGAAGCTTTCTTT,CASSLDDPTGNTEAFF
few,TRBV9,TRBJ2-3,-,TGTGCCAGCAGCCCCCCCAAGGTAGCGCAAAGCACAGATACGCAGTATTTT,CASSPPKVAQSTDTQYF
many,TRBV30,TRBJ1-6,-,TGTGCCTGGCGAGGGGCAGTTTATAATTCACCCCTCCACTTT,CAWRGAVYNSPLHF
few,TRBV24-1,TRBJ2-1,TRBD2,TGTGCCACCCGTAGTAGCGGGAGGGCCGAAGAGCAGTTCTTC,CATRSSGRAEEQFF
many,TRBV2,TRBJ1-2,-,TGTGCCAGCAGTGAAGCCGGTTTTCCGGGGAATGGCTACACCTTC,CASSEAGFPGNGYTF
-,TRBV5-1,TRBJ2-6,-,TGCGCCAGCAGCTTGGAGTTTGATGGGGCCAACGTCCTGACTTTC,CASSLEFDGANVLTF
few,TRBV5-1,TRBJ2-3,TRBD2,TGCGCCAGCAGCCGACGAACTAGCGGTAACACAGATACGCAGTATTTT,CASSRRTSGNTDTQYF
many,TRBV24-1,TRBJ1-4,-,TGTGCCACCAGTGAAATAGGCGGGGGCGCAGTTGAAAAACTGTTTTTT,CATSEIGGGAVEKLFF
many,TRBV5-1,TRBJ1-1,TRBD1,TGCGCCAGCAGCGTACGACAGGGGGCGGACACTGAAGCTTTCTTT,CASSVRQGADTEAFF
few,TRBV3-1,TRBJ2-1,TRBD2,TGTGCCAGCAGCCAAGTAGCGGGAGGGCCGAGTGAGCAGTTCTTC,CASSQVAGGPSEQFF
many,TRBV5-5,TRBJ2-3,-,TGTGCCAGCAGCTTAGGGCCGAGCACAGATACGCAGTATTTT,CASSLGPSTDTQYF
many,TRBV5-1,TRBJ2-7,-,TGCGCCAGCAGCCGGCTAGCCCCCAATTTGGAAGAGCAGTACTTC,CASSRLAPNLEEQYF
-,TRBV6-4,TRBJ2-1,-,TGTGCCAGCAGTTCCCAGACAGGTGGTGAGCAGTTCTTC,CASSSQTGGEQFF
few,TRBV7-9,TRBJ2-1,TRBD2,TGTGCCAGCAGCTTGTGGACTAGCGGGAGCTCCTACAATGAGCAGTTCTTC,CASSLWTSGSSYNEQFF
many,TRBV6-1,TRBJ2-5,-,TGTGCCAGCAGCACGGACTATGGGACCCAGTACTTC,CASSTDYGTQYF
many,TRBV18,TRBJ1-2,-,TGTGCCAGCTCCCGTGACAGGAACTATGGCTACACCTTC,CASSRDRNYGYTF
many,TRBV6-1,TRBJ2-1,-,TGTGCCATATCGACTACAACCTACAATGAGCAGTTCTTC,CAISTTTYNEQFF
many,TRBV7-9,TRBJ2-3,TRBD2,TGTGCCAGCAGCTATAGCGGGAGGGCCGCAGATACGCAGTATTTT,CASSYSGRAADTQYF
-,TRBV6-1,TRBJ1-3,-,TGTGCCAGCACCTTCCAATCCAGGGCGGCTGGAAACACCATATATTTT,CASTFQSRAAGNTIYF
many,TRBV29-1,TRBJ2-7,-,TGCAGCGGGAGGGGCTCCTACGAGCAGTACTTC,CSGRGSYEQYF
-,TRBV6-1,TRBJ2-7,-,TGTGCCAGCAGCCCAACTATAGGGGACGTCCTCTACGAGCAGTACTTC,CASSPTIGDVLYEQYF
-,TRBV4-1,TRBJ1-6,TRBD1,TGCGCCAGCAGCCAAGAGGACAGGAGGGAATCACCCCTCCACTTT,CASSQEDRRESPLHF
-,TRBV10-3,TRBJ2-5,TRBD2,TGTGCCATCAGTGAGGCTAGCGGTCAAGAGACCCAGTACTTC,CAISEASGQETQYF
many,TRBV7-8,TRBJ1-5,-,TGTGCCAGCAGCTTATCGGAACAGTCCACAAGCAATCAGCCCCAGCATTTT,CASSLSEQSTSNQPQHF
many,TRBV3-1,TRBJ1-2,-,TGTGCCAGCAGCCAAGAAGGGGTGCCGGGGGGCTACACCTTC,CASSQEGVPGGYTF
many,TRBV18,TRBJ1-4,TRBD1,TGTGCCAGCTCACGGAGAGGGACAGACTCTAATGAAAAACTGTTTTTT,CASSRRGTDSNEKLFF
many,TRBV12-5,TRBJ1-1,-,TGTGCTAGTGGTTTGGTACATTTTAACGGTTTAAAGACTGAAGCTTTCTTT,CASGLVHFNGLKTEAFF
-,TRBV3-1,TRBJ2-3,-,TGTGCCAGCAGCCAATTTGTGGCGGTGGGAAGAGGCGCAGATACGCAGTATTTT,CASSQFVAVGRGADTQYF
many,TRBV3-1,TRBJ2-3,TRBD2,TGTGCCAGCAGCCCGGGACTAGCGGGAGTCGGCGCAGATACGCAGTATTTT,CASSPGLAGVGADTQYF
many,TRBV20-1,TRBJ2-7,-,TGCAGTGTTAATGGGTACGAGCAGTACTTC,CSVNGYEQYF
-,TRBV12-3/TRBV12-4,TRBJ2-1,-,TGTGCCAGCAGTGCCTCCTCCCAGGACTTTCAGTTCTTC,CASSASSQDFQFF
few,TRBV19,TRBJ2-1,-,TGTGCCAGTAGTATAGGGGGTACCAATGAGCAGTTCTTC,CASSIGGTNEQFF
few,TRBV5-1,TRBJ2-5,-,TGCGCCAGCAGCTTGCGGACGGGGGATGAGACCCAGTACTTC,CASSLRTGDETQYF
-,TRBV6-5,TRBJ2-1,TRBD1,TGTGCCAGCAGTTACGGGGGACAGGGACACAATGAGCAGTTCTTC,CASSYGGQGHNEQFF
many,TRBV20-1,TRBJ2-1,-,TGCAGTGCCCCGGGGCAGGGGTATGGAAATGAGCAGTTCTTC,CSAPGQGYGNEQFF
many,TRBV19,TRBJ1-2,TRBD1,TGTGCCAGTAGGGTTTGGGACAGGGTGGGGAAGGACTATGGCTACACCTTC,CASRVWDRVGKDYGYTF
many,TRBV4-1,TRBJ1-4,-,TGTGCCAGCAGCCAGGGTGAAAAACTGTTTTTT,CASSQGEKLFF
-,TRBV5-4,TRBJ2-7,TRBD2,TGTGCCAGCAGCCCAACTAGCGGGAGGGCCGGCAGCTACGAGCAGTACTTC,CASSPTSGRAGSYEQYF
many,TRBV27,TRBJ2-5,TRBD2,TGTGCCAGCAGAGGACTCAGCGGGAGAAAAGAGACCCAGTACTTC,CASRGLSGRKETQYF
many,TRBV11-3,TRBJ1-3,TRBD1,TGTGCCAGCAGCTTCCGGGACAGGGCTCCTGGAAACACCATATATTTT,CASSFRDRAPGNTIYF
-,TRBV4-1,TRBJ2-4,TRBD2,TGCGCCAGCAGCCATCCGACTAGCGGAGGGGACATTCAGTACTTC,CASSHPTSGGDIQYF
once,TRBV9,TRBJ2-7,-,TGTGCCAGCAGCCCCCCCGGGACACCAACCTACGAGCAGTACTTC,CASSPPGTPTYEQYF
-,TRBV9,TRBJ2-1,TRBD2,TGTGCCTCCGAGGGCGGGAGCTCCTACAATGAGCAGTTCTTC,CASEGGSSYNEQFF
many,TRBV3-1,TRBJ2-5,-,TGTGCCAGCAGCCACCGGGTGGGGGCCCTGCGAAGGGAGACCCAGTACTTC,CASSHRVGALRRETQYF
many,TRBV11-3,TRBJ1-2,-,TGTGCCAGCAGCTCCTTAAGAGAGTATGGCTACACCTTC,CASSSLREYGYTF
many,TRBV7-8,TRBJ2-5,-,TGTGCCAGCAGCTTGGACTCGGTGGGGACCCAGTACTTC,CASSLDSVGTQYF
-,TRBV19,TRBJ2-3,-,TGTGCCAGTAACGGGGTAACCACAGATACGCAGTATTTT,CASNGVTTDTQYF
few,TRBV19,TRBJ1-2,-,TGTGCCAGTAGATCCGATACCTCAATCTACACCTTC,CASRSDTSIYTF
many,TRBV20-1,TRBJ2-1,-,TGCAGTGCTAGAGACGTCATAGGGAACTCCTACAATGAGCAGTTCTTC,CSARDVIGNSYNEQFF
many,TRBV5-1,TRBJ2-1,-,TGCGCCAGCAGACGACAGGAATTGTTCAATGAGCAGTTCTTC,CASRRQELFNEQFF
-,TRBV20-1,TRBJ2-1,TRBD2,TGCAGTGCTAGTAGCGGGAGGGCCAATGAGCAGTTCTTC,CSASSGRANEQFF
-,TRBV2,TRBJ2-4,TRBD1,TGTGCCAGCAGTGAAGGGGACAGCTCAGCCAAAAACATTCAGTACTTC,CASSEGDSSAKNIQYF
many,TRBV10-3,TRBJ2-7,-,TGTGCCATCAGTGAGTCGACGTCGCAGGAGCAGTACTTC,CAISESTSQEQYF
many,TRBV5-1,TRBJ1-1,TRBD1,TGCGCCAGCAGCTTGGGGGGACAGGGGAACACTGAAGCTTTCTTT,CASSLGGQGNTEAFF
many,TRBV11-3,TRBJ1-1,-,TGTGCCAGCAGCTTACCCGGACAATTCACTGAAGCTTTCTTT,CASSLPGQFTEAFF
many,TRBV11-3,TRBJ2-7,-,TGTGCCAGCAGCTTAGAAAGCGACGCAGGGTGGTACGAGCAGTACTTC,CASSLESDAGWYEQYF
many,TRBV2,TRBJ2-2,TRBD2,TGTGCCAGCCTGGGGACTAGCGGGAGTCCTGCCGGGGAGCTGTTTTTT,CASLGTSGSPAGELFF